Shown below are 7 T cell receptor beta chains from a single sample sequenced in a study of glioma-infiltrating T cells. The iRepertoire nested amplicon-rescue multiplex PCR amplified TCR alpha and beta CDR3s from RNA. TCRdb reprocessed the multiplex PCR reads with MiXCR, giving one entry per CDR3 protein. The sample records approximately 190,000 distinct CDR3 sequences, 30% to 40% being singletons. The sequenced sample consisted of glioma tissue, nonneoplastic brain tissue, or PBMCs (not recorded which). The receptors derive from a human donor with low-grade glioma or glioblastoma, undergoing nonglioma brain surgery, or in good health (not recorded which).

Details on this clonotype: This may arise from a read error, as a much more abundant clone is one base away. This chain uses TRBV7-3 with TRBJ1-1; possible D gene TRBD1, 6 bases. This CDR3 has 14 residues. V lost 7 bases and J 1 base, leaving 13 bases between the germline ends. Germline V gives CDR1 SGHTA, CDR2 FQGTGA. The CDR3 DNA sequence: TGTGCCAGCATCCGGGACACCACGAACACTGAAGCTTTCTTT. It specifies CASIRDTTNTEAFF.

A remark on this clonotype: Germline is not matched at one junction end, which may reflect a read error. V is TRBV7-9 and J is TRBJ2-7; D is perhaps TRBD2 (5 bases). The germline V gene has CDR1 SEHNR and CDR2 FQNEAQ (reference sequence). CDR3 length: 13 residues. CDR3 nucleotide sequence: TGTGCCAGCAGCCAGACTAATAGCTACGAGCAGCACTTC. Amino acid sequence: CASSQTNSYEQHF.

V is TRBV29-1 and J is TRBJ2-7, with D possibly TRBD2 on 7 matching bases. V was cut by 4 bases and J by 6 bases, with 13 bases left in between. Germline V gives CDR1 SQVTM, CDR2 ANQGSEA. The CDR3 has 12 residues. CDR3: CSVVGGGIEQYF. CDR3 nucleotides: TGCAGCGTTGTGGGGGGGGGCATCGAGCAGTACTTC.

This clonotype has only a few counts. The chain uses TRBV14 and TRBJ2-7, with D perhaps TRBD2 (5 bases). There are 16 residues in the CDR3. Trimming left V 2 bases short and J 5 bases short, with 19 bases between. Germline V gene data show CDR1 as SGHDN and CDR2 as FVKESK. This CDR3 is CASSQLTGILGNEQYF. The CDR3 bases are TGTGCCAGCAGCCAACTTACCGGGATCCTCGGCAACGAGCAGTACTTC.

This clonotype was observed many times. This rearrangement joins TRBV28 to TRBJ1-5; TRBD1 matches 9 bases. The CDR3 spans 15 residues. V shed 6 bases, J shed 6 bases, and the junction held 9 bases outside the gene matches. Germline-derived CDR1 and CDR2 are MDHEN and SYDVKM. CDR3 amino acids: CASRLRDRATQPQHF. The CDR3 nucleotides are TGTGCCAGCAGATTAAGGGACAGGGCGACTCAGCCCCAGCATTTT. The entire variable domain, with the rest obtained from reference TRBV28 and TRBJ1-5, is as follows: DVKVTQSSRYLVKRTGEKVFLECVQDMDHENMFWYRQDPGLGLRLIYFSYDVKMKEKGDIPEGYSVSREKKERFSLILESASTNQTSMYLCASRLRDRATQPQHFGDGTRLSIL.

This clonotype was recorded at least ten times. This chain connects TRBV14 to TRBJ1-3, with D uncertain. V was trimmed by 4 bases and J by 3 bases, leaving 7 bases between them. This CDR3 contains 13 residues. Germline V gene data show CDR1 as SGHDN and CDR2 as FVKESK. CDR3 loop: CASSLNHGNTIYF. For the CDR3, the DNA is TGTGCCAGCAGCCTAAACCATGGAAACACCATATATTTT. The full variable domain, rest sourced from reference TRBV14 and TRBJ1-3, is EAGVTQFPSHSVIEKGQTVTLRCDPISGHDNLYWYRRVMGKEIKFLLHFVKESKQDESGMPNNRFLAERTGGTYSTLKVQPAELEDSGVYFCASSLNHGNTIYFGEGSWLTVV.

About this clonotype itself: This may arise from a read error, as a much more abundant clone is one base away. This chain uses TRBV11-2 with TRBJ1-5; D may be TRBD1 (6 bases). Deletions cut 4 bases from V and 4 bases from J, with 14 bases between. CDR1 is SGHAT, CDR2 FQNNGV, per germline. The CDR3 consists of 15 residues. CDR3 amino acids: CASSSDSTPNQPQHF. The CDR3 DNA reads TGTGCCAGCAGCTCGGACAGTACCCCGAATCAGCCCCAGCATTTT.